A single sample gave rise to the 13 T cell receptor beta chains below, sequenced in a study of T-cell reconstitution after alpha-beta-depleted transplantation in children. Preparation of the TCRbeta library involved a method that used unique molecular identifiers. TCRdb reprocessed the PCR reads via MiXCR and lists one record per CDR3 protein. In the table there are about 260,000 distinct CDR3 sequences, roughly 8.2% of which are singletons. Sequenced material: PBMCs, mostly from graft donor cells, taken 180 days after TCRalphabeta/CD19-depleted stem cell transplant. All receptors come from a male patient younger than 18 who had a stem cell transplant for acute lymphoblastic leukemia, so the T cells may come from the graft donor.

Many counts were recorded for this clonotype. The chain has TRBV9 and TRBJ2-7, with D perhaps matching TRBD1 (5 bases). V lost 2 bases, J lost 3 bases, and 12 bases lay in between. This CDR3 has 14 amino acids. Per germline, CDR1 SGDLS and CDR2 YYNGEE. CDR3 in DNA: TGTGCCAGCAGCGTGGGTTACGACAGCTACGAGCAGTACTTC. It yields the protein CASSVGYDSYEQYF.

This clonotype was detected many times. The gene calls are TRBV6-5 and TRBJ2-5; D is unresolved. V dropped 0 bases and J dropped 1 base, with 9 bases sitting between them. Germline CDR1 is MNHEY and CDR2 is SVGAGI. The CDR3 loop spans 15 amino acids. CDR3: CASSYSKLSQETQYF. The CDR3 nucleotides read TGTGCCAGCAGTTACTCGAAGCTATCCCAAGAGACCCAGTACTTC.

The J gene is TRBJ2-3, the V gene TRBV21-1; TRBD1, the table's D call, was not compared with the DNA. TRBV21-1 is noted as a pseudogene. The CDR3 sequence is 15 residues long. Here the CDR3 DNA reads TGTGCCAGCAGCAAAGCAACGGGACGCACAGATACGCAGTATTTT. This encodes CASSKATGRTDTQYF.

This rearrangement joins TRBV5-8 to TRBJ2-7; unclear D gene. The CDR3 sequence is 13 residues long. Germline V gene data show CDR1 as SGHTS and CDR2 as YDEGEE. The V and J ends lost 4 bases and 2 bases respectively, with 10 bases between them. In DNA form, the CDR3 reads TGTGCCAGCAGCCCCGGACCAGCCTACGAGCAGTACTTC. It translates to CASSPGPAYEQYF.

The table lists this clonotype with many counts. This chain connects TRBV7-6 to TRBJ2-1, with TRBD2 matching over 9 bases. The CDR3 is made up of 17 amino acids. Germline CDR1 SGHVS, CDR2 FNYEAQ. J gave up 5 bases and V 2 bases, and 10 bases lay outside the gene matches. CDR3 in amino acids: CASSLNHGLAPNNEQFF. CDR3 DNA sequence: TGTGCCAGCAGCTTAAATCACGGACTAGCGCCTAACAATGAGCAGTTCTTC.

The table lists this clonotype with many counts. The chain recombines TRBV28 with TRBJ1-1; D perhaps matches TRBD1 (5 bases). The CDR3 runs 18 residues. V was shortened by 4 bases and J by 5 bases, with 26 bases between the two germline ends. Germline lookup yields CDR1 MDHEN and CDR2 SYDVKM. The CDR3 region has the DNA TGTGCCAGCAGTTCCGACTCCCCCGCCAGGGCATTGGGTACTGAAGCTTTCTTT. Its protein is CASSSDSPARALGTEAFF.

This clonotype has a count of ten or more. The chain recombines TRBV27 with TRBJ2-3, with no clear D. The CDR3 is 14 residues long. The germline CDR1 and CDR2 sequences are MNHEY and SMNVEV (reference sequence). V gave up 2 bases and J gave up 0 bases, with 6 bases separating them. CDR3 protein: CASSLRRSTDTQYF. The CDR3 nucleotides read TGTGCCAGCAGTTTACGACGGAGCACAGATACGCAGTATTTT.

This clonotype was seen at least ten times. The chain carries TRBV18 and TRBJ2-3; D not certain. Trimming shortened V by 6 bases and J by 4 bases, and 8 bases separated the two germline ends. CDR1 is KGHSH and CDR2 is LQKENI in the germline V gene. The CDR3 runs 12 residues. The CDR3 region has the DNA TGTGCCAGCTCTGACCCATCAGATACGCAGTATTTT. It codes for CASSDPSDTQYF.

This clonotype occurred many times. V is TRBV7-2 and J is TRBJ2-1; 14 positions agree with TRBD2. The CDR3 has 15 residues. Losses at the gene ends were 3 bases for V and 6 bases for J; bases not matched to a gene: 1. The germline V gene has CDR1 SGHTA and CDR2 FQGNSA. The CDR3 protein is CASSFGLAGGNEQFF. The CDR3 DNA reads as TGTGCCAGCAGCTTCGGACTAGCGGGAGGCAATGAGCAGTTCTTC.

Many counts were recorded for this clonotype. V usage is TRBV15 and J usage is TRBJ2-3, with D possibly matching TRBD2 (6 bases). The CDR3 is 14 amino acids. Trimming took 0 bases from V and 5 from J, leaving 9 bases between them. Per the germline V gene, CDR1 is LNHNV and CDR2 is YYDKDF (reference sequence). CDR3 protein: CATSRDRRGDTQYF. CDR3 DNA: TGTGCCACCAGCAGAGACCGGCGGGGAGATACGCAGTATTTT.

This clonotype was seen repeatedly, ten times or more. V usage is TRBV6-1 and J usage is TRBJ2-5; a weak D match, TRBD1 (6 bases). Germline CDR1 and CDR2: MNHNS and SASEGT. This CDR3 has 14 residues. V was clipped by 6 bases and J by 2 bases, with 13 bases between them. CDR3 loop: CASRAGVGQETQYF. CDR3 in DNA: TGTGCCAGCAGGGCAGGGGTTGGGCAAGAGACCCAGTACTTC.

This clonotype was seen at least ten times. The chain combines TRBV5-6 with TRBJ1-4; tentative D call: TRBD1 (6 bases). There are 14 residues in the CDR3. The germline V and J ends were trimmed by 4 bases and 7 bases, with 14 bases remaining between them. The germline gives CDR1 SGHDT, CDR2 YYEEEE. CDR3 sequence reads: CASSPPGAAEKLFF. The DNA of the CDR3 is TGTGCCAGCAGCCCTCCGGGGGCAGCTGAAAAACTGTTTTTT.

This clonotype has ten or more counts. The chain joins TRBV4-3 to TRBJ2-7; D possibly corresponds to TRBD2 (5 bases). Between the trimmed V and J ends, which lost 4 bases and 3 bases, there was a span of 10 bases. Germline V gene lookup returns CDR1 LGHNA and CDR2 YSLEER. The CDR3 runs 13 residues. The CDR3: CASSPGFNYEQYF. The CDR3 DNA reads TGCGCCAGCAGCCCGGGGTTCAACTACGAGCAGTACTTC.